This T cell receptor (beta chain) was recorded in a study of blood T cells in healthy people across ages. Study at large: The capture of about one barcoded beta molecule per two T cells was achieved by template switching. Study results and limitations: It was the long-lived donors that had more naive CD4+ cells and higher diversity than aged donors.

Primed by a sample-barcoded 5' primer and a J-beta primer mix, a second PCR proceeded for about 7 to 11 cycles. MiXCR was run by TCRdb on the 5' RACE reads, yielding one entry per CDR3 protein. The table has about a million distinct CDR3 sequences, 30% to 40% seen once; the top ten hold around 12%. Donor samples were obtained from healthy Caucasian individuals from Russia, aged about 6 to 95. Total RNA was isolated from each sample in quantities of at least 5.5 micrograms. This clonotype appeared a single time. The target antigen is unknown. The CDR3 contains 15 residues. Germline lookup yields CDR1 SGHAT and CDR2 FQNNGV. V shed 4 bases and J shed 12 bases, with 24 bases lying between them.

The origin of this receptor is a man younger than 35 in good health. The sequenced material came from blood. The chain carries TRBV11-2 and TRBJ1-2, with D unclear. The CDR3 coding sequence is TGTGCCAGCAGCTCTCGCTCACGTTTCGAGACGGGCCACACCTTC. Amino acid sequence: CASSSRSRFETGHTF. The whole variable domain, remainder taken from reference TRBV11-2 and TRBJ1-2, is EAGVAQSPRYKIIEKRQSVAFWCNPISGHATLYWYQQILGQGPKLLIQFQNNGVVDDSQLPKDRFSAERLKGVDSTLKIQPAKLEDSAVYLCASSSRSRFETGHTFGSGTRLTVV.